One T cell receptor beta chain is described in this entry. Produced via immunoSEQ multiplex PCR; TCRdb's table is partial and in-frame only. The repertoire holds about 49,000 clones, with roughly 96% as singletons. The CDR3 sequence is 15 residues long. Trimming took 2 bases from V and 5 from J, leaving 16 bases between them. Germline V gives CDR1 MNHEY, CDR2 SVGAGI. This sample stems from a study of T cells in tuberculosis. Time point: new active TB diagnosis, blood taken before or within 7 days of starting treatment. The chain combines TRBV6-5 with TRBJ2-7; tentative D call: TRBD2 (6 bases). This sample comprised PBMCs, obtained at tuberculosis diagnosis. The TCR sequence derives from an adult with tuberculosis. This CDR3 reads CASSYEGRDGNEQYF. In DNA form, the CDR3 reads TGTGCCAGCAGTTACGAAGGGCGGGACGGGAACGAGCAGTACTTC.